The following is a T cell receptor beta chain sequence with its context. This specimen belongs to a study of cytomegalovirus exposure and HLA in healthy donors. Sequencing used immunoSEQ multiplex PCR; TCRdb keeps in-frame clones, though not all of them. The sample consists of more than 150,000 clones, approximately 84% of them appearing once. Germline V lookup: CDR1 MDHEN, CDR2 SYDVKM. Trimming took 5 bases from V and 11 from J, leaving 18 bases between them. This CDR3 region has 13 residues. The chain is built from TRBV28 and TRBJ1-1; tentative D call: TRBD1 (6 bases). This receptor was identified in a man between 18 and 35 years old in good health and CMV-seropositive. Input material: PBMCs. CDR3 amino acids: CASSKPTGGAAFF. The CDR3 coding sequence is TGTGCCAGCAGTAAACCGACAGGTGGTGCTGCTTTCTTT.